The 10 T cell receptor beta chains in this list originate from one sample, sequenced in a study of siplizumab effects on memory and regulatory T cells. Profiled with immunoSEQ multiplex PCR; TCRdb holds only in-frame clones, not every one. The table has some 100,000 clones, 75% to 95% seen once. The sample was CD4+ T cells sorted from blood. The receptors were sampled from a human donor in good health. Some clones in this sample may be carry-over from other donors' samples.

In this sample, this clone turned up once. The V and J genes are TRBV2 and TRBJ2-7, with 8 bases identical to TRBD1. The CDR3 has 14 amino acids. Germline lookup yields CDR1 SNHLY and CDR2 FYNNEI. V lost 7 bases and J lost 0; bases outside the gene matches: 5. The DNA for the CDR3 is TGTGCCAGCACCTGGACAGGGCCCTCCTACGAGCAGTACTTC. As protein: CASTWTGPSYEQYF. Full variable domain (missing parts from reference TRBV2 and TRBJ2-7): EPEVTQTPSHQVTQMGQEVILRCVPISNHLYFYWYRQILGQKVEFLVSFYNNEISEKSEIFDDQFSVERPDGSNFTLKIRSTKLEDSAMYFCASTWTGPSYEQYFGPGTRLTVT.

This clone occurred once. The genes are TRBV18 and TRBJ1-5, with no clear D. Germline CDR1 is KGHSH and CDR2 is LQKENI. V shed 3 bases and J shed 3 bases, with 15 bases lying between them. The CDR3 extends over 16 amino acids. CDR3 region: CASSPRGANYNQPQHF. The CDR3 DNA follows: TGTGCCAGCTCACCCCGGGGAGCGAACTACAATCAGCCCCAGCATTTT.

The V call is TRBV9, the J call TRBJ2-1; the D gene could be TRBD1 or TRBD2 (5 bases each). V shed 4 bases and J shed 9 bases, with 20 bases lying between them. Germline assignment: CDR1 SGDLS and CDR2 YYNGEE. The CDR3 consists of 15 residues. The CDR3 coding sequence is TGTGCCAGCAGCCTCAGGGTGGGTGGCGGAGGTGAGCAGTTCTTC. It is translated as CASSLRVGGGGEQFF.

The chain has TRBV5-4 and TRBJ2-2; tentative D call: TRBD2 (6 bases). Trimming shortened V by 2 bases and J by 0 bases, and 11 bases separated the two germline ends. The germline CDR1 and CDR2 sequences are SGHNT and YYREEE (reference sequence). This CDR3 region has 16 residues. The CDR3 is CASSFKVAANTGELFF. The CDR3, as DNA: TGTGCCAGCAGCTTTAAGGTAGCGGCGAACACCGGGGAGCTGTTTTTT.

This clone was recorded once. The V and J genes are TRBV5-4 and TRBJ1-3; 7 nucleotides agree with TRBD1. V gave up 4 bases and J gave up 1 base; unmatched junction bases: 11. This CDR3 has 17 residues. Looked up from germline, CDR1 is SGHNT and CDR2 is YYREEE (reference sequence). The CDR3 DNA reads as TGTGCCAGCAGCCCGGGACAGAACTTTCCATCTGGAAACACCATATATTTT. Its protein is CASSPGQNFPSGNTIYF.

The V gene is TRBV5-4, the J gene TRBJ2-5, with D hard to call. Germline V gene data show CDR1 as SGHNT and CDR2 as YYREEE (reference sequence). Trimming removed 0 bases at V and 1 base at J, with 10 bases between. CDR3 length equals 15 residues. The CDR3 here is CASSLVVGRQETQYF. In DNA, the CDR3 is TGTGCCAGCAGCTTGGTTGTAGGGCGCCAAGAGACCCAGTACTTC.

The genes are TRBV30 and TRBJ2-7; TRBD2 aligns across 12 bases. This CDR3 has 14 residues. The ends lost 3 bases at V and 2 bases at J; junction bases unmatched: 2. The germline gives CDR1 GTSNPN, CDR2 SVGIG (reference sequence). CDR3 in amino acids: CAWRLAGGTYEQYF. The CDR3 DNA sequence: TGTGCCTGGAGACTAGCGGGAGGCACCTACGAGCAGTACTTC.

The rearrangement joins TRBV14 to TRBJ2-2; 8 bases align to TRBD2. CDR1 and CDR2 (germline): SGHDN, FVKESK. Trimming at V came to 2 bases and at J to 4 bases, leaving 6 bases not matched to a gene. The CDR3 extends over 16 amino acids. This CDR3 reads CASSQRTSLGTGELFF. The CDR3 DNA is TGTGCCAGCAGCCAAAGGACTAGCCTAGGCACCGGGGAGCTGTTTTTT.

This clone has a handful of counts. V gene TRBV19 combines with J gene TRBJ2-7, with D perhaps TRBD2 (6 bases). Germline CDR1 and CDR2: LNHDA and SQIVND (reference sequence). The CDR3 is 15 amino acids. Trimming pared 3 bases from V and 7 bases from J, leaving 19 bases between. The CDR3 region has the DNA TGTGCCAGTAGTATCGGAGGGTCCCGTGTGGGGGAGCAGTACTTC. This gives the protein CASSIGGSRVGEQYF.

The CDR3 spells CASSQDGGNVQYEQYF. The CDR3 coding sequence is TGCGCCAGCAGCCAAGATGGGGGTAATGTACAGTACGAGCAGTACTTC. The chain has TRBV4-1 and TRBJ2-7, with D perhaps assigned TRBD1 or TRBD2 (5 bases each). The CDR3 covers 16 residues. V lost 0 bases and J 4 bases, leaving 16 bases between the germline ends. Germline CDR1 MGHRA, CDR2 YSYEKL.